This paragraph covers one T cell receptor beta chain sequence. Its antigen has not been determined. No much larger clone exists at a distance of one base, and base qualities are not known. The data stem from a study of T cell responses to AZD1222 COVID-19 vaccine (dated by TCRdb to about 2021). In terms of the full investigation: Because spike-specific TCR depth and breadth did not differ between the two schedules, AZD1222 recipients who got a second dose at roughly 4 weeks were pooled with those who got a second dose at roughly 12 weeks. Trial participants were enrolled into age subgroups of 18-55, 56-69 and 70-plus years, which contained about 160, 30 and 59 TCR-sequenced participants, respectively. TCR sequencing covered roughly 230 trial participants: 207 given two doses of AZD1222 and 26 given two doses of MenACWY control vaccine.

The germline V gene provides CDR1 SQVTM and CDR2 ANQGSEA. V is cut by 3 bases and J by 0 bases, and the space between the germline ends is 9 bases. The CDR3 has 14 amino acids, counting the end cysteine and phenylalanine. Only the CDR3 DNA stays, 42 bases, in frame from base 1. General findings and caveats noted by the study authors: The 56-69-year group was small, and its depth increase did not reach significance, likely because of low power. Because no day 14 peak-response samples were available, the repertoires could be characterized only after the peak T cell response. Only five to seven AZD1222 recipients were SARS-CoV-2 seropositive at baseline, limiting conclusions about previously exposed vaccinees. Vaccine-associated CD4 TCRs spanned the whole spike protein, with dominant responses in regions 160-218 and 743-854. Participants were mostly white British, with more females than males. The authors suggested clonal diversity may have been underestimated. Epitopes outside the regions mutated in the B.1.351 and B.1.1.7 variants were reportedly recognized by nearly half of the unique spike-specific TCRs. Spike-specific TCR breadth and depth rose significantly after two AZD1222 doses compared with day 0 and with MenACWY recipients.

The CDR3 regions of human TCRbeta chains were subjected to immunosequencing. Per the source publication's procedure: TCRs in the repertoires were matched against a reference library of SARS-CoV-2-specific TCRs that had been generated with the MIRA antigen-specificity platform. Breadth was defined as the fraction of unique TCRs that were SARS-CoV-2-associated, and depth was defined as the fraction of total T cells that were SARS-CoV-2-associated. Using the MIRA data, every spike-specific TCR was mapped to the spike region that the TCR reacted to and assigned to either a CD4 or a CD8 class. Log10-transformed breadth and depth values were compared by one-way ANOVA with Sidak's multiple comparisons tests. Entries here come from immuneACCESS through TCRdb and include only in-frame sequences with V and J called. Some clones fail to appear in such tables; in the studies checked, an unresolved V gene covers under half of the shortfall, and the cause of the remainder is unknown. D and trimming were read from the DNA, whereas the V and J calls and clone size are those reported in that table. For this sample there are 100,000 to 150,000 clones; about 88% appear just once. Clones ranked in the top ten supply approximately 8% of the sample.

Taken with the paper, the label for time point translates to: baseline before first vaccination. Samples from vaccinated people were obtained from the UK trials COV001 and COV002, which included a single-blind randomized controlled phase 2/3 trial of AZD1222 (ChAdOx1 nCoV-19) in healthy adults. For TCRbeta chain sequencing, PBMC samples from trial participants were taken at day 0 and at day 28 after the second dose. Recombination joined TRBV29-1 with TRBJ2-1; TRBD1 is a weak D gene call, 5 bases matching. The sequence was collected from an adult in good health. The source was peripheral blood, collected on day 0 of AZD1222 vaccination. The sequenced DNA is TGCAGCGTTGAGAGCCAGGGCTCCTACAATGAGCAGTTCTTC. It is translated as CSVESQGSYNEQFF.